The 11 T cell receptor beta chains below come from one sample, sequenced in a study of cytomegalovirus exposure and HLA in healthy donors. PCR was performed using 60 Vbeta and 13 Jbeta primers. Repertoires were generated with immunoSEQ multiplex PCR, while TCRdb's copy carries only in-frame clones and drops some. The sample yields about 150,000 clones, under 70% seen once. The sample was PBMCs. These receptors originate from a woman aged 25 to 39 in good health and CMV-seropositive.

This sequence joins TRBV5-1 and TRBJ2-5, with no clear D. Germline lookup yields CDR1 SGHRS and CDR2 YFSETQ. With 2 bases removed from V and 1 base from J, the gap between germline ends came to 6 bases. There are 13 residues in the CDR3. CDR3 residues: CASSFEPQETQYF. In DNA, the CDR3 is TGCGCCAGCAGCTTCGAGCCCCAAGAGACCCAGTACTTC.

The rearrangement uses TRBV18 and TRBJ2-7; 7 bases map to TRBD1. Germline lookup yields CDR1 KGHSH and CDR2 LQKENI. The J segment lost 5 bases and the V segment lost 2 bases, leaving 9 bases of the junction unmatched. The CDR3 is made up of 15 amino acids. In DNA form, the CDR3 reads TGTGCCAGCTCACCAAACACAGGGGACATCCACGAGCAGTACTTC. Protein product: CASSPNTGDIHEQYF. The full variable domain, rest sourced from reference TRBV18 and TRBJ2-7, is NAGVMQNPRHLVRRRGQEARLRCSPMKGHSHVYWYRQLPEEGLKFMVYLQKENIIDESGMPKERFSAEFPKEGPSILRIQQVVRGDSAAYFCASSPNTGDIHEQYFGPGTRLTVT.

The chain joins TRBV5-4 to TRBJ2-5; D may be TRBD1 (5 bases). The V and J ends lost 0 bases and 4 bases respectively, with 13 bases between them. Germline CDR1 and CDR2: SGHNT and YYREEE (reference sequence). CDR3 length: 15 amino acids. The CDR3 loop reads CASSLVPVRGETQYF. The CDR3, as DNA: TGTGCCAGCAGCTTGGTACCGGTTAGGGGAGAGACCCAGTACTTC.

V gene TRBV4-2 combines with J gene TRBJ1-2; D is unclear. V gave up 1 base and J gave up 8 bases, with 17 bases separating them. This CDR3 region has 15 residues. In germline, CDR1 is LGHNA, CDR2 YNFKEQ. The CDR3 loop reads CASSQVASDGGGYTF. Written as DNA, the CDR3 is TGTGCCAGCAGCCAAGTCGCCTCTGACGGCGGGGGCTACACCTTC.

The J gene is TRBJ1-2, the V gene TRBV6-5, with TRBD1 matching 9 bases. Germline CDR1 and CDR2: MNHEY and SVGAGI. Trimming removed 5 bases from V and 7 bases from J; junction bases left unmatched: 11. The CDR3 extends over 15 amino acids. CDR3 loop: CASSLIYRGRRGYTF. The CDR3 DNA reads as TGTGCCAGCAGTCTAATCTACAGGGGGCGACGTGGCTACACCTTC.

There are a few counts of this clone. The chain links TRBV7-2 to TRBJ2-3; D call uncertain. Germline CDR1 SGHTA, CDR2 FQGNSA. Trimming removed 3 bases at V and 5 bases at J, with 12 bases between. The CDR3 totals 14 residues. The chain's CDR3 is CASSFKPERDTQYF. The DNA of the CDR3 is TGTGCCAGCAGCTTTAAGCCTGAGCGAGATACGCAGTATTTT.

This clone was detected only a few times. This rearrangement joins TRBV6-1 to TRBJ2-5; D possibly corresponds to TRBD1 (6 bases). V lost 6 bases and J lost 4, with 9 bases in between. CDR1 MNHNS and CDR2 SASEGT come from the germline V gene. The CDR3 covers 12 residues. Here the CDR3 reads CASRRGGETQYF. DNA for the CDR3: TGTGCCAGCAGGCGAGGGGGAGAGACCCAGTACTTC.

The V gene is TRBV30, the J gene TRBJ1-4; D uncertain. V dropped 2 bases and J dropped 6 bases, with 10 bases sitting between them. The CDR3 covers 13 residues. Germline loops: CDR1 GTSNPN, CDR2 SVGIG (reference sequence). The CDR3 nucleotides are TGTGCCTGGAGTCCCCCAGGCTATGAAAAACTGTTTTTT. It is translated as CAWSPPGYEKLFF.

The chain carries TRBV6-6 and TRBJ2-1; tentatively, D is TRBD2 (7 bases). Trimming stripped 0 bases from V and 9 bases from J, with 18 bases between. Germline V gene sequence: CDR1 MNHNY, CDR2 SVGAGI (reference sequence). The CDR3 totals 16 residues. The CDR3 region is CASSYSRGGGGAEQFF. The CDR3 nucleotides are TGTGCCAGCAGTTACTCGAGAGGGGGAGGGGGGGCTGAGCAGTTCTTC.

V usage is TRBV7-9 and J usage is TRBJ2-7, with D perhaps matching TRBD1 (7 bases). The CDR3 has 15 residues. From germline, CDR1 is SEHNR and CDR2 FQNEAQ (reference sequence). Trimming left V 5 bases short and J 3 bases short, with 17 bases between. This chain's CDR3 is CASSAGSGGSYEQYF. DNA of the CDR3: TGTGCCAGCAGCGCGGGATCAGGGGGAAGCTACGAGCAGTACTTC.

For the CDR3, the DNA is TGTGCCAGCAGCTTCGGGACAGGGGCGCTGGGCTACACCTTC. This gives the protein CASSFGTGALGYTF. The genes are TRBV5-6 and TRBJ1-2; 10 nucleotides line up with TRBD1. After removal of 2 bases from V and 8 bases from J, the junction contained 6 bases not matched to a gene. CDR3 length equals 14 residues. Germline lookup yields CDR1 SGHDT and CDR2 YYEEEE. Combining the CDR3 with reference TRBV5-6 and TRBJ1-2 gives the whole variable domain DAGVTQSPTHLIKTRGQQVTLRCSPKSGHDTVSWYQQALGQGPQFIFQYYEEEERQRGNFPDRFSGHQFPNYSSELNVNALLLGDSALYLCASSFGTGALGYTFGSGTRLTVV.